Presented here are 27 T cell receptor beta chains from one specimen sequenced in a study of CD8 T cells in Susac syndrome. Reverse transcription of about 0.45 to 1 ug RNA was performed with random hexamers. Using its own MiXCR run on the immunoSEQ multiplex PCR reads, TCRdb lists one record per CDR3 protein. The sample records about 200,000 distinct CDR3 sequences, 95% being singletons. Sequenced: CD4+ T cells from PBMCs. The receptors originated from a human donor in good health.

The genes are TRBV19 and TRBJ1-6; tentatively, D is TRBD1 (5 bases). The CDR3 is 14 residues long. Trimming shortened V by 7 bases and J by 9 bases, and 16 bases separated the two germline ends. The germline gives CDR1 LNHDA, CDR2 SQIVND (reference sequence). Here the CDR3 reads CASTKSAGTSPLHF. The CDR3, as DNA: TGTGCCAGTACTAAGTCGGCCGGGACTTCACCCCTCCACTTT.

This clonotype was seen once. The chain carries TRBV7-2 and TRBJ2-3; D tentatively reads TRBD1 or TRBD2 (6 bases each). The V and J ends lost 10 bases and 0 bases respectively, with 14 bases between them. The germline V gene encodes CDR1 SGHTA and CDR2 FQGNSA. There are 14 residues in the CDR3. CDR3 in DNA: TGTGCCACAAGGGGGGAACGGAGCACAGATACGCAGTATTTT. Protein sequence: CATRGERSTDTQYF.

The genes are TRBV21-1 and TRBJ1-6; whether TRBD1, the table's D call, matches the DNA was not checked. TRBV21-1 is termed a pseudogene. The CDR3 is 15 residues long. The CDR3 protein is CASSPPGQGGSPLHF. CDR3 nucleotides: TGTGCCAGCAGCCCGCCGGGACAGGGTGGTTCACCCCTCCACTTT.

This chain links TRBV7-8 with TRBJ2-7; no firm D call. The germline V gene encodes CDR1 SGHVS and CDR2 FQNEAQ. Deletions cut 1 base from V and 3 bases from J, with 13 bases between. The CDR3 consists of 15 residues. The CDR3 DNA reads TGTGCCAGCAGCTTAGTTTCAGGCAGGTACTACGAGCAGTACGTC. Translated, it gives CASSLVSGRYYEQYV.

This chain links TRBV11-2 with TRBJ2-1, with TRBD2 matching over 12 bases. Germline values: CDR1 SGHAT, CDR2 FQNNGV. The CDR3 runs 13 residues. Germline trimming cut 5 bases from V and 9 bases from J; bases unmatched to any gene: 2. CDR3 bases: TGTGCCAGCAGCCTAGCGGGGGGGCGTGAGCAGTTCTTC. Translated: CASSLAGGREQFF.

The CDR3 protein is CSVYRIGDIQYF. DNA for the CDR3: TGCAGCGTTTATCGTATAGGAGACATTCAGTACTTC. This chain uses TRBV29-1 with TRBJ2-4; no firm D call. Germline assignment: CDR1 SQVTM and CDR2 ANQGSEA. V lost 5 bases and J lost 8, with 13 bases in between. This CDR3 has 12 residues.

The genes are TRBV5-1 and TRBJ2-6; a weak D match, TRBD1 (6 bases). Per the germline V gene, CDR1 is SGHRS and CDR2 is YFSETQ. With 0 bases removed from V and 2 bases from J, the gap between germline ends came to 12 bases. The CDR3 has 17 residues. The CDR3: CASSLGAGAAGANVLTF. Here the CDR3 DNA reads TGCGCCAGCAGCTTGGGGGCAGGGGCGGCTGGGGCCAACGTCCTGACTTTC.

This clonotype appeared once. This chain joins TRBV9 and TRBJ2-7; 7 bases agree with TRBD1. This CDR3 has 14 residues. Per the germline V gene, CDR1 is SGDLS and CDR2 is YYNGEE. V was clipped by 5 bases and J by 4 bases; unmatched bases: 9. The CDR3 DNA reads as TGTGCCAGCAGTCGAACAGGGGATCGTTACGAGCAGTACTTC. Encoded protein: CASSRTGDRYEQYF.

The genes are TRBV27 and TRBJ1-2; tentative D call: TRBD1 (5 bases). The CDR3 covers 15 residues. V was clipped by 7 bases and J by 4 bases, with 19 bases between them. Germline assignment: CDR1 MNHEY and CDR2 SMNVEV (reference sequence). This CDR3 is CASMGVWTAGYGYTF. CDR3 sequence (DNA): TGTGCCAGCATGGGGGTCTGGACCGCCGGCTATGGCTACACCTTC.

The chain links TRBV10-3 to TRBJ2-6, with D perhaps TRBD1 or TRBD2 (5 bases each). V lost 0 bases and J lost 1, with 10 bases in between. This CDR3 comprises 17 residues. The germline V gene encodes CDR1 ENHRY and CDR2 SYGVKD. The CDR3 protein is CAISESMGESGANVLTF. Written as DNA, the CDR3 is TGTGCCATCAGTGAGTCGATGGGGGAGTCTGGGGCCAACGTCCTGACTTTC.

CDR3 amino acids: CSPQREDTGELFF. In DNA form, the CDR3 reads TGCAGTCCCCAGCGGGAGGACACCGGGGAGCTGTTTTTT. The V call is TRBV20-1, the J call TRBJ2-2, with TRBD2 matching 9 bases. Unmatched junction bases numbered 4, after V lost 8 bases and J lost 3 bases. CDR3 length equals 13 residues. Germline V CDR1 and CDR2: DFQATT, SNEGSKA (reference sequence).

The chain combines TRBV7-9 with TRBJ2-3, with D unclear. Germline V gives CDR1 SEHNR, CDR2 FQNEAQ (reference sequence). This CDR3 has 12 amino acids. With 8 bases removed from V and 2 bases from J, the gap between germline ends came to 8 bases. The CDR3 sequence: CASRLPTDTQYF. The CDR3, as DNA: TGTGCCAGCCGCCTACCCACAGATACGCAGTATTTT. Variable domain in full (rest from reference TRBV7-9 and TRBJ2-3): DTGVSQNPRHKITKRGQNVTFRCDPISEHNRLYWYRQTLGQGPEFLTYFQNEAQLEKSRLLSDRFSAERPKGSFSTLEIQRTEQGDSAMYLCASRLPTDTQYFGPGTRLTVL.

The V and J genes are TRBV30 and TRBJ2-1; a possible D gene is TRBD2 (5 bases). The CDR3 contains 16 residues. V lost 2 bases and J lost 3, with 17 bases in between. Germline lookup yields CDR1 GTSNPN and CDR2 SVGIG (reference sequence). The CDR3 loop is CAWSPPPTAVYNEQFF. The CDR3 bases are TGTGCCTGGAGTCCCCCCCCCACAGCGGTCTACAATGAGCAGTTCTTC.

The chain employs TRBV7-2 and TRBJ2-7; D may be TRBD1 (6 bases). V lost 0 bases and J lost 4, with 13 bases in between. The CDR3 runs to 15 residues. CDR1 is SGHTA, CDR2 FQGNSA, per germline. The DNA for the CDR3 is TGTGCCAGCAGCTTAGCCGGTGGACAGAATTACGAGCAGTACTTC. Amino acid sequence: CASSLAGGQNYEQYF.

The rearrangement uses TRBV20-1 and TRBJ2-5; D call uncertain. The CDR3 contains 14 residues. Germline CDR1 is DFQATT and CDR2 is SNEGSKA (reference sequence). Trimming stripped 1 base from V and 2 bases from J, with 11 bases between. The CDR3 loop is CSARALAGQETQYF. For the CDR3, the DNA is TGCAGTGCTAGAGCCTTGGCTGGGCAAGAGACCCAGTACTTC.

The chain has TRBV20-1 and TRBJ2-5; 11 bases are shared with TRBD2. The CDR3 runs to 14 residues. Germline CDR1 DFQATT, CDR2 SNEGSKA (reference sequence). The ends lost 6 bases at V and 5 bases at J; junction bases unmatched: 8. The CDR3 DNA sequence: TGCAGTGCCAGGGGACTAGCGGCAGCGGAGACCCAGTACTTC. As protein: CSARGLAAAETQYF.

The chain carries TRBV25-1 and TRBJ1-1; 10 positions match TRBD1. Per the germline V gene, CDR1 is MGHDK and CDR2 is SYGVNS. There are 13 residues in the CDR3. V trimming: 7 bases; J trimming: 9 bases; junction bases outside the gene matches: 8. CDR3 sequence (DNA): TGTGCCAGCAAGGGGGGACAGGGGTGGCAAGCTTTCTTT. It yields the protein CASKGGQGWQAFF.

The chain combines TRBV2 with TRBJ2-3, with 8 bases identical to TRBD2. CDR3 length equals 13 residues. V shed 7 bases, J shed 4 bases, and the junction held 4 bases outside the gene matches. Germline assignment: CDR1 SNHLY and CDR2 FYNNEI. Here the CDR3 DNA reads TGTGCCAGCATAGCGGGGACCTCAGATACGCAGTATTTT. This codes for CASIAGTSDTQYF.

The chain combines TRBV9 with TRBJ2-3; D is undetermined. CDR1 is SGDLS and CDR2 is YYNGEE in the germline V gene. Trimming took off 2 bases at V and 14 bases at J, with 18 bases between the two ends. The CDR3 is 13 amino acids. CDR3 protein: CASSVVGLPQLYF. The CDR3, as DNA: TGTGCCAGCAGCGTCGTAGGCCTACCCCAGTTGTATTTT. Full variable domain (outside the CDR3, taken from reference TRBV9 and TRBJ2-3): DSGVTQTPKHLITATGQRVTLRCSPRSGDLSVYWYQQSLDQGLQFLIQYYNGEERAKGNILERFSAQQFPDLHSELNLSSLELGDSALYFCASSVVGLPQLYFGPGTRLTVL.

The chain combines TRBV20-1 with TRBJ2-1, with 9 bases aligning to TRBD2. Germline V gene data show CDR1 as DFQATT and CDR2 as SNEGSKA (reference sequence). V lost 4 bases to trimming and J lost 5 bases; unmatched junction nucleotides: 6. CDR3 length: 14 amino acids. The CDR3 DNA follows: TGCAGTGCTAAAACTAGCGGGCCGAACAATGAGCAGTTCTTC. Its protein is CSAKTSGPNNEQFF.

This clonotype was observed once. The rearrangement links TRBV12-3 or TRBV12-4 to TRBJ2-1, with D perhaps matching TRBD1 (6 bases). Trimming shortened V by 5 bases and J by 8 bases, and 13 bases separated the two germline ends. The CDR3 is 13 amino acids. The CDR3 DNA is TGTGCCAGCAGTCGACTACAGGGCGATGAGCAGTTCTTC. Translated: CASSRLQGDEQFF.

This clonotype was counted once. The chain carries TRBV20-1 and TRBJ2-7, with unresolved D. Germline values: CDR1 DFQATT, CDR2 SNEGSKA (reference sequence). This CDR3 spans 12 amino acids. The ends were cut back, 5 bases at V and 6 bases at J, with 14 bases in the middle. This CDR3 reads CSAETPPSEQYF. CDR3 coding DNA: TGCAGTGCTGAGACACCCCCCTCCGAGCAGTACTTC.

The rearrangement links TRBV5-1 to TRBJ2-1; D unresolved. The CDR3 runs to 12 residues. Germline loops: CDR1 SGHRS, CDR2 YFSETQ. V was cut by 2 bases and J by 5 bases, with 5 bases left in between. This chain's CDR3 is CASSFGHNEQFF. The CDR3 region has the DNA TGCGCCAGCAGCTTCGGCCACAATGAGCAGTTCTTC.

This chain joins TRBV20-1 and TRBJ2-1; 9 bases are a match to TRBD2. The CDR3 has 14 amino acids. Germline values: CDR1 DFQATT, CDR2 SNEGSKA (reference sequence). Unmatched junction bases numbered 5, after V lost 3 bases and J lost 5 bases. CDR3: CSARMREGHNEQFF. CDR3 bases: TGCAGTGCTAGGATGCGGGAGGGCCACAATGAGCAGTTCTTC.

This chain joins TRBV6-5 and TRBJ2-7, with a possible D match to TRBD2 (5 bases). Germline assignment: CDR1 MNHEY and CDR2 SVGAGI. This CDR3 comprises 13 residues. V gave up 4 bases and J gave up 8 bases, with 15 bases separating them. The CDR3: CASSSVLGVKQYV. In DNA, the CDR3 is TGTGCCAGCAGTTCTGTCCTCGGGGTAAAGCAGTACGTC.

The CDR3 DNA sequence: TGTGCCAGCAGCGACCCCAACGGGGGCGTTCGGTATGGCTACACCTTC. It codes for CASSDPNGGVRYGYTF. V usage is TRBV9 and J usage is TRBJ1-2, with TRBD1 as a possible D gene (6 bases). This CDR3 has 16 residues. Germline V CDR1 and CDR2: SGDLS, YYNGEE. V lost 3 bases and J lost 5, with 20 bases in between. Based on the CDR3 plus reference TRBV9 and TRBJ1-2, the full variable domain is DSGVTQTPKHLITATGQRVTLRCSPRSGDLSVYWYQQSLDQGLQFLIQYYNGEERAKGNILERFSAQQFPDLHSELNLSSLELGDSALYFCASSDPNGGVRYGYTFGSGTRLTVV.

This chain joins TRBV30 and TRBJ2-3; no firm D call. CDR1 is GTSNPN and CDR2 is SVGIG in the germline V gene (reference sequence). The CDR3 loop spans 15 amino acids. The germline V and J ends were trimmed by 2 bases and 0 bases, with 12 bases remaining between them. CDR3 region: CAWSTGPFSTDTQYF. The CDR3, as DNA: TGTGCCTGGAGTACCGGACCGTTCAGCACAGATACGCAGTATTTT.